A selection of T cell receptor beta chains follows, all from one sample in a study of blood T cell repertoires in COVID-19. Only in-frame clones appear in the TCRdb table, and some are missing; sequencing was by immunoSEQ multiplex PCR. The table shows 150,000 to 200,000 clones, with approximately 90% occurring only once. Sequencing was carried out using peripheral blood. The origin of the receptors is a man between 40 and 49 years old with active or convalescent COVID-19. Both conserved end residues are part of each CDR3. A D gene is named only where the DNA matches it firmly. For some rows the clone size is stated as once, few or many, or as a class when expanded; others skip it.

J: TRBJ1-1
size: NA
D: NA
V: TRBV5-1
CDR3: CASSLRTENTEAFF
DNA: TGCGCCAGCAGCTTGCGGACAGAGAACACTGAAGCTTTCTTT

J: TRBJ1-1
size: NA
D: NA
V: TRBV7-8
CDR3: CASSLERGTEAFF
DNA: TGTGCCAGCAGCTTAGAGCGGGGGACTGAAGCTTTCTTT

J: TRBJ2-6
size: NA
D: NA
V: TRBV30
CDR3: CASKTVTTEGSGANVLTF
DNA: TGTGCCTCTAAAACAGTAACCACGGAGGGCTCTGGGGCCAACGTCCTGACTTTC

J: TRBJ2-6
size: NA
D: TRBD1
V: TRBV19
CDR3: CASSLGTANGANVLTF
DNA: TGTGCCAGTAGTTTAGGGACAGCCAATGGGGCCAACGTCCTGACTTTC

J: TRBJ1-1
size: NA
D: TRBD1
V: TRBV7-3
CDR3: CASSSYVSGTGRGTEAFF
DNA: TGTGCCAGCAGCTCATATGTCTCCGGGACAGGGCGAGGGACTGAAGCTTTCTTT

J: TRBJ2-2
size: few
D: NA
V: TRBV9
CDR3: CASRSTGANTGELFF
DNA: TGTGCCAGCAGGTCTACAGGAGCGAACACCGGGGAGCTGTTTTTT

J: TRBJ1-5
size: once
D: NA
V: TRBV15
CDR3: CATSDPTGMGQPQHF
DNA: TGTGCCACCAGCGATCCTACAGGGATGGGTCAGCCCCAGCATTTT

J: TRBJ1-1
size: once
D: TRBD1
V: TRBV9
CDR3: CASSVQGQGYTEAFF
DNA: TGTGCCAGCAGCGTCCAAGGACAGGGCTACACTGAAGCTTTCTTT

J: TRBJ1-3
size: once
D: NA
V: TRBV18
CDR3: CASSPYTDSGNTIYF
DNA: TGTGCCAGCTCACCTTACACAGACTCTGGAAACACCATATATTTT

J: TRBJ1-2
size: NA
D: TRBD1
V: TRBV6-5
CDR3: CASSPDRGGGYTF
DNA: TGTGCCAGCAGTCCGGACAGGGGAGGCGGCTACACCTTC

J: TRBJ2-2
size: NA
D: TRBD2
V: TRBV5-1
CDR3: CASRSSGNTGELFF
DNA: TGCGCCAGCAGGTCTAGCGGGAACACCGGGGAGCTGTTTTTT

J: TRBJ1-4
size: NA
D: TRBD1
V: TRBV6-5
CDR3: CASRDRGLGEKLFF
DNA: TGTGCCAGCAGGGACAGGGGGCTAGGTGAAAAACTGTTTTTT

J: TRBJ2-1
size: NA
D: TRBD1
V: TRBV10-3
CDR3: CAIRQGASYNEQFF
DNA: TGTGCCATCAGACAGGGGGCTTCCTACAATGAGCAGTTCTTC

J: TRBJ1-2
size: NA
D: NA
V: TRBV6-5
CDR3: CASSPRGKGYGYTF
DNA: TGTGCCAGCAGTCCCCGGGGGAAGGGATATGGCTACACCTTC

J: TRBJ1-5
size: NA
D: NA
V: TRBV6-2/TRBV6-3
CDR3: CASSYYAVSNQPQHF
DNA: TGTGCCAGCAGTTACTACGCGGTAAGCAATCAGCCCCAGCATTTT

J: TRBJ1-2
size: NA
D: TRBD1
V: TRBV11-3
CDR3: CASSFRQGWDYGYTF
DNA: TGTGCCAGCAGCTTTCGACAGGGGTGGGACTATGGCTACACCTTC

J: TRBJ1-2
size: NA
D: NA
V: TRBV7-3
CDR3: CASSPDYYGYTF
DNA: TGTGCCAGCAGCCCAGACTATTATGGCTACACCTTC

J: TRBJ1-5
size: once
D: TRBD1
V: TRBV19
CDR3: CASSIGGTGISNQPQHF
DNA: TGTGCCAGTAGTATAGGGGGGACAGGGATAAGCAATCAGCCCCAGCATTTT

J: TRBJ2-7
size: NA
D: NA
V: TRBV5-6
CDR3: CASSVSGYAYEQYF
DNA: TGTGCCAGCAGCGTTAGCGGTTACGCCTACGAGCAGTACTTC

J: TRBJ1-1
size: NA
D: NA
V: TRBV7-2
CDR3: CASSLAIGSYAEAFF
DNA: TGTGCCAGCAGCTTAGCAATAGGGAGTTACGCTGAAGCTTTCTTT

J: TRBJ2-7
size: once
D: NA
V: TRBV19
CDR3: CASSRNYEQYF
DNA: TGTGCCAGTAGCAGGAACTACGAGCAGTACTTC

J: TRBJ1-5
size: once
D: NA
V: TRBV27
CDR3: CASSPGQRNQPQHF
DNA: TGTGCCAGCAGTCCGGGACAACGCAATCAGCCCCAGCATTTT

J: TRBJ1-1
size: NA
D: TRBD1
V: TRBV5-6
CDR3: CASSSRGTLNTEAFF
DNA: TGTGCCAGCAGCTCCAGGGGGACCTTGAACACTGAAGCTTTCTTT

J: TRBJ1-2
size: NA
D: NA
V: TRBV7-8
CDR3: CASSLAASNYGYTF
DNA: TGTGCCAGCAGCTTAGCGGCATCTAACTATGGCTACACCTTC

J: TRBJ1-4
size: NA
D: NA
V: TRBV5-1
CDR3: CASSLERGTNEKLFF
DNA: TGCGCCAGCAGCTTGGAGCGGGGAACTAATGAAAAACTGTTTTTT

J: TRBJ2-3
size: NA
D: NA
V: TRBV5-5
CDR3: CASSLLAALRIDTQYF
DNA: TGTGCCAGCAGCTTGTTGGCGGCCCTTCGGATAGATACGCAGTATTTT

J: TRBJ1-3
size: NA
D: NA
V: TRBV11-3
CDR3: CASSSHRSSGNTIYF
DNA: TGTGCCAGCAGCTCCCACAGGAGCTCTGGAAACACCATATATTTT

J: TRBJ1-1
size: NA
D: TRBD1
V: TRBV11-2
CDR3: CASSLTGGLPNTEAFF
DNA: TGTGCCAGCAGCTTGACAGGGGGCCTTCCGAACACTGAAGCTTTCTTT